This T cell receptor (beta chain) comes out of a study of blood T cell repertoires in COVID-19 (dated by TCRdb to about 2020). Broadly, across the study: Samples covering the acute and convalescent phases of COVID-19 were provided by collaborators in the United States, Italy and Spain. The material from the prospective study consisted of cDNA or gDNA derived from T cells, B-cell-depleted T cells, or PBMCs. Deeply sampled blood TCRbeta repertoires from subjects exposed to, actively infected with, or recovered from COVID-19 were included in the dataset. The repertoires were released in a freely available public database intended as a resource for research on the immune response to SARS-CoV-2. The samples were drawn from two sources: the first 160 participants of the ongoing ImmuneRACE study, and over 950 subjects contributed by 6 global collaborators. Sample metadata almost always included a de-identified subject ID, COVID-19 status, age in years and sex. Where available, HLA class I and class II types were obtained from metadata supplied by the sample provider rather than from assay-based typing. Overall results and qualifications from the work: The amount of clinical and demographic metadata varied by source and participant and was provided uncurated.

With regard to this clone: No antigen is known for it. Nothing much larger sits one base from this clone, and base qualities are not available.

TCRbeta CDR3 regions were amplified from genomic DNA using the immunoSEQ Assay, a bias-controlled multiplex PCR. Per the authors' processing: The number of nucleated cells in each sample was estimated by amplification of reference gene primers within the assay. To quantify the absolute abundance of each unique TCRbeta CDR3 rearrangement, sequence reads were collapsed and filtered. For each sample, productive Simpson clonality was calculated by taking the square root of Simpson's diversity index across productive rearrangements. Sourced from immuneACCESS, this table was stored by TCRdb with only in-frame sequences that have V and J called. A share of the clones is absent; for the studies checked, an unresolved V gene accounts for under half, and the remainder has no known explanation. V and J calls and clone size are those listed in that table; D and trimming were worked out from the DNA. This sample gives 250,000 to 300,000 clones in total; around 87% of them show up just once. Jointly, the top ten make up roughly 2% of the sample.

Samples from volunteer blood donors who had recovered from COVID-19 were contributed by a second Seattle source. The collaborating institutions used their own protocols to collect whole blood in K2EDTA tubes. For TCRbeta analysis, collaborators shipped samples in one of three forms: frozen whole blood, isolated PBMCs, or DNA extracted from either of those sample types. CDR1 and CDR2 (LNHNV, YYDKDF) derive from the germline V gene (reference sequence). The junction shows trimming of 1 base on V and 0 bases on J, plus 16 bases between the germline ends. Reading from cysteine to phenylalanine, the CDR3 counts 18 amino acids. The retained sequence is limited to the CDR3, 54 bases, with the frame set at the first base.

The receptor's source is a woman in her fifties or sixties who had recovered from COVID-19. Material: peripheral blood. Rearrangement joined TRBV15 to TRBJ2-4, and the D gene may be TRBD1, 5 bases matching. The CDR3: CATSRVETADLAKNIQYF. The sequenced DNA is TGTGCCACCAGCAGAGTGGAGACAGCCGATCTAGCCAAAAACATTCAGTACTTC.